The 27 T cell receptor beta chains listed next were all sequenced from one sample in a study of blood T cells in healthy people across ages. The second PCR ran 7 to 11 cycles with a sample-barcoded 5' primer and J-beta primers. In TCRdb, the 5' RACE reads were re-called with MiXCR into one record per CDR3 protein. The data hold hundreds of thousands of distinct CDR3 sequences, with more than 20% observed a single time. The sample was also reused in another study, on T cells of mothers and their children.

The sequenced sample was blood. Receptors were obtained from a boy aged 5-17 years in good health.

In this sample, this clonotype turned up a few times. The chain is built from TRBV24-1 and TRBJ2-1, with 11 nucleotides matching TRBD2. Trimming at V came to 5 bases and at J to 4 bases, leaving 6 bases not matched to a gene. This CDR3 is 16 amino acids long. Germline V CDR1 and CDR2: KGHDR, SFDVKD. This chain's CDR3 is CATSGASGGHYNEQFF. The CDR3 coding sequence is TGTGCCACCAGTGGCGCTAGCGGGGGGCATTACAATGAGCAGTTCTTC.

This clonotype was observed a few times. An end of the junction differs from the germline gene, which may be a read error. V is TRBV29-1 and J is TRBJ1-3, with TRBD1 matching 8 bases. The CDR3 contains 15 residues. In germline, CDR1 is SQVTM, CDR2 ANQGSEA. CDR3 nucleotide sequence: TGCAGCGCCCAAAAGGACAGGGACTCTGGAAACACCACATATTTT. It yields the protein CSAQKDRDSGNTTYF.

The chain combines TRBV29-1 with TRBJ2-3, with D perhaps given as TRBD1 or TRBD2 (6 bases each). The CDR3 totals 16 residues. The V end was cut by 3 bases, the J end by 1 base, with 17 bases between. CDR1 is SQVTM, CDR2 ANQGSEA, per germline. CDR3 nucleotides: TGCAGCGTTGATGAAATCAGGGGAGGAGGCACAGATACGCAGTATTTT. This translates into CSVDEIRGGGTDTQYF.

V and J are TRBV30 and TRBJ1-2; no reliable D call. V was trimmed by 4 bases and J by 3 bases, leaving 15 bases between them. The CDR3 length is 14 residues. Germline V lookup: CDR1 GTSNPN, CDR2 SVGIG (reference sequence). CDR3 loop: CAWTPGSIYYGYTF. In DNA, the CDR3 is TGTGCCTGGACCCCCGGGTCTATCTACTATGGCTACACCTTC.

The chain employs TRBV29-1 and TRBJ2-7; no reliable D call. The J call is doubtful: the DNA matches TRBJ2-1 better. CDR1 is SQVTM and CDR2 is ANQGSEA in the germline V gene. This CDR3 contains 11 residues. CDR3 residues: CSGSVGNEQFF. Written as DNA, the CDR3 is TGCAGCGGATCAGTGGGGAATGAGCAGTTCTTC.

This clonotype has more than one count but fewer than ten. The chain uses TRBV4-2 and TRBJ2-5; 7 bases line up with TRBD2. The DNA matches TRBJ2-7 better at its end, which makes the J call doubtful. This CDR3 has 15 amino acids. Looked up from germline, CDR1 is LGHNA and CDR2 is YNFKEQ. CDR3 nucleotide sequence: TGTGCCAGCAGCCAAGTTGGGGGGGACCTCCACGAGCAGTACTTC. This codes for CASSQVGGDLHEQYF.

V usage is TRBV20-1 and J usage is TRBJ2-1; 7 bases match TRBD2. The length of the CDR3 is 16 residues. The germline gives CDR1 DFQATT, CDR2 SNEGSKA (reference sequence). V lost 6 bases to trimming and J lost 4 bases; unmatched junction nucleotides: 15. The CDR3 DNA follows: TGCAGTGCCTCCTCGGGTCTAGCGGAAAATTACAATGAGCAGTTCTTC. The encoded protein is CSASSGLAENYNEQFF.

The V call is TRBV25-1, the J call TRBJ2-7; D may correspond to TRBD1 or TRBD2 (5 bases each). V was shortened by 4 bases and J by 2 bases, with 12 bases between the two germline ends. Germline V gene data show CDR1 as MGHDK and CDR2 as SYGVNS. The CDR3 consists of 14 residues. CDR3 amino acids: CASSAPGTAYEQYF. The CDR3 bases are TGTGCCAGCAGTGCCCCCGGGACCGCCTACGAGCAGTACTTC.

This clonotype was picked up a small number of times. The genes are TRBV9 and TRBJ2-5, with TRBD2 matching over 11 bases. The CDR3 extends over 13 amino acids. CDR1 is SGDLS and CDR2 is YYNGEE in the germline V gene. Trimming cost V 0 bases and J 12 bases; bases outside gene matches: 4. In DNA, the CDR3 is TGTGCCAGCAGCGTAGATTCTAGCGGGGGGAAGTACTTC. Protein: CASSVDSSGGKYF.

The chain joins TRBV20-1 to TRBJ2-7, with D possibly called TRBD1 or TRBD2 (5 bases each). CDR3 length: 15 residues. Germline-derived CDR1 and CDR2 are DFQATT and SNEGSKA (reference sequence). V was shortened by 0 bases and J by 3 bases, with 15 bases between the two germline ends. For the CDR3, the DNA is TGCAGTGCTAGAGATTGGGCCAGGGAGTACTACGAGCAGTACTTC. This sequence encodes CSARDWAREYYEQYF.

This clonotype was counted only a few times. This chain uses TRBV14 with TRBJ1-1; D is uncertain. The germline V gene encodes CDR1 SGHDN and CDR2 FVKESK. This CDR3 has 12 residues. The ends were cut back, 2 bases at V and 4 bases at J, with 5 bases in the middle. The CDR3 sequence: CASSQWGTEAFF. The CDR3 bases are TGTGCCAGCAGCCAATGGGGCACTGAAGCTTTCTTT.

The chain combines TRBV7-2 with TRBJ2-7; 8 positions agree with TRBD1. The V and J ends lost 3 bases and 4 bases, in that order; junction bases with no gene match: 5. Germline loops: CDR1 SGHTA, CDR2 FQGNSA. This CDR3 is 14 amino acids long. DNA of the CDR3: TGTGCCAGCAGCTTTTGGACAGGGCCGTACGAGCAGTACTTC. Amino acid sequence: CASSFWTGPYEQYF. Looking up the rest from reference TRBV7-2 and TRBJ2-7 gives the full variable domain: GAGVSQSPSNKVTEKGKDVELRCDPISGHTALYWYRQSLGQGLEFLIYFQGNSAPDKSGLPSDRFSAERTGGSVSTLTIQRTQQEDSAVYLCASSFWTGPYEQYFGPGTRLTVT.

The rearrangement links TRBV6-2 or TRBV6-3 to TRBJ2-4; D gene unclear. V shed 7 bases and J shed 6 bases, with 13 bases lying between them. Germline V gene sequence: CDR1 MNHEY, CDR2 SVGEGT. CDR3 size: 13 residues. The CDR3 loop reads CASTNGPGNIQYF. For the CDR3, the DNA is TGTGCCAGCACCAACGGCCCGGGAAACATTCAGTACTTC.

The CDR3 DNA is TGTGCCAGCAGGGAGCTACAGGGGGCGGGCACAGATACGCAGTATTTT. This encodes CASRELQGAGTDTQYF. This chain uses TRBV2 with TRBJ2-3, with TRBD1 matching over 9 bases. Trimming cost V 6 bases and J 1 base; bases outside gene matches: 8. The CDR3 has 16 amino acids. Germline V gene data show CDR1 as SNHLY and CDR2 as FYNNEI.

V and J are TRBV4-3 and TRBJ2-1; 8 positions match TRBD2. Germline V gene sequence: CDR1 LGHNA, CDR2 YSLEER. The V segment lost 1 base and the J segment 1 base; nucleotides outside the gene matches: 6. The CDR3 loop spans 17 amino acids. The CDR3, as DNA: TGCGCCAGCAGCCAAGTCAGCGGGAGTCTATCCTACAATGAGCAGTTCTTC. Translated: CASSQVSGSLSYNEQFF.

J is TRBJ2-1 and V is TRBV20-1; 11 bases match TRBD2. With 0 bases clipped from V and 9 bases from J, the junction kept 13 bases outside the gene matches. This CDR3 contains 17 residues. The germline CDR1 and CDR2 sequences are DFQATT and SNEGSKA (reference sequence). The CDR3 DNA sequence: TGCAGTGCTAGAGATTCGGGGGTAGCGGGAGGGCCGGGTGAGCAGTTCTTC. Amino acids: CSARDSGVAGGPGEQFF.

CDR3 sequence reads: CASSSGMEIQGDYGYTF. CDR3 nucleotide sequence: TGCGCCAGCAGCTCCGGAATGGAAATTCAGGGGGACTATGGCTACACCTTC. The chain joins TRBV5-1 to TRBJ1-2, with 7 bases fitting TRBD1. This CDR3 comprises 17 residues. V lost 3 bases to trimming and J lost 3 bases; unmatched junction nucleotides: 14. Germline values: CDR1 SGHRS, CDR2 YFSETQ.

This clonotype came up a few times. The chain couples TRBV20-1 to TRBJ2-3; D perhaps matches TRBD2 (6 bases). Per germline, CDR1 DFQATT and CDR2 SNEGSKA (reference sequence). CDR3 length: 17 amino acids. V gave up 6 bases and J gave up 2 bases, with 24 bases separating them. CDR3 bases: TGCAGTGCCTCGATTGATCCGGGAGAACCACCCACAGATACGCAGTATTTT. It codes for CSASIDPGEPPTDTQYF.

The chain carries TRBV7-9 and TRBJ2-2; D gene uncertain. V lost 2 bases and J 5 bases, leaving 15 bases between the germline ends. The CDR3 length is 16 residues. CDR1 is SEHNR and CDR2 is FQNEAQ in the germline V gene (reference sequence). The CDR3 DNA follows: TGTGCCAGCAGCTTAAGGGCGGCCGCGTCGACCGGGGAGCTGTTTTTT. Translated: CASSLRAAASTGELFF.

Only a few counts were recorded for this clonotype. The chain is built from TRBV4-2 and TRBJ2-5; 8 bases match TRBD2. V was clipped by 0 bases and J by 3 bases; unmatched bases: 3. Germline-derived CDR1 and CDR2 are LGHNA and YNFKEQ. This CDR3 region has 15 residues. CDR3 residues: CASSQDPGGEETQYF. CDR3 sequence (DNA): TGTGCCAGCAGCCAAGACCCGGGAGGGGAAGAGACCCAGTACTTC.

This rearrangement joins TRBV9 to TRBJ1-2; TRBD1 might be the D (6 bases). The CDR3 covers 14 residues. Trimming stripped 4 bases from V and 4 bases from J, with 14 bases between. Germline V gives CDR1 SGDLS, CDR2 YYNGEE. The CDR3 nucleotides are TGTGCCAGCAGCCCTCAAACAGGGATCTATGGCTACACCTTC. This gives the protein CASSPQTGIYGYTF.

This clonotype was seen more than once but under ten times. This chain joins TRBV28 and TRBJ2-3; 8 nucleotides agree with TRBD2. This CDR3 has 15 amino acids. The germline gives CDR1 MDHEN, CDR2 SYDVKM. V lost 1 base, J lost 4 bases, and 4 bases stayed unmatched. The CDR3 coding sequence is TGTGCCAGCAGTTTATCGGGACTAGATCCAGATACGCAGTATTTT. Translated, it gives CASSLSGLDPDTQYF.

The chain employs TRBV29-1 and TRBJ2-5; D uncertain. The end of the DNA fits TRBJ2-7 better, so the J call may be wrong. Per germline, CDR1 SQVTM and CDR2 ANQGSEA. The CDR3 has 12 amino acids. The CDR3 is CSVVVVVGEQYF. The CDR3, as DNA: TGCAGCGTTGTAGTCGTAGTAGGCGAGCAGTACTTC.

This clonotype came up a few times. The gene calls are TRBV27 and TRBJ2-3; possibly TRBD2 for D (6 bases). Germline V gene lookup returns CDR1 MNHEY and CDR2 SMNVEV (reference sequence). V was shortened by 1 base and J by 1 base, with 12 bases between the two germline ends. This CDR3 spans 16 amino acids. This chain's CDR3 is CASSLLGGGGTDTQYF. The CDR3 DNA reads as TGTGCCAGCAGTTTATTGGGTGGCGGGGGCACAGATACGCAGTATTTT.

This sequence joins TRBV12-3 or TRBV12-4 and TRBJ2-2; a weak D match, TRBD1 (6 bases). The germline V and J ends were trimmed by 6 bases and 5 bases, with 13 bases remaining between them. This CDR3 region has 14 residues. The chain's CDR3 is CASSRNRETGELFF. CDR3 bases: TGTGCCAGCAGCCGGAACAGGGAAACCGGGGAGCTGTTTTTT.

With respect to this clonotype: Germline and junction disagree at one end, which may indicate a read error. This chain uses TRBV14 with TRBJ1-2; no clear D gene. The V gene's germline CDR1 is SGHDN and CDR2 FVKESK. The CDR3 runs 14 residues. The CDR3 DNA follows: TGTGTCAGCAGCCAAGATCGCCGATTAGGCGGCTACACCTTC. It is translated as CVSSQDRRLGGYTF.

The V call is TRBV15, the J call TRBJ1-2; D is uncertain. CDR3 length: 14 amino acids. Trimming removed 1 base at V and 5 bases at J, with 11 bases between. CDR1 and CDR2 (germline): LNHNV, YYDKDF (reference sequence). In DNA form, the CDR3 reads TGTGCCACCAGCAGAGTAGTCGAGGCGTATGGCTACACCTTC. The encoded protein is CATSRVVEAYGYTF.